These 21 T cell receptor beta chains originate from one sample sequenced in a study of shared clonotypes between healthy human individuals. Only in-frame clones appear in the TCRdb table, and some are missing; sequencing was by immunoSEQ multiplex PCR. The table has roughly 1,800,000 clones, approximately 94% seen once. CD45RO-negative cells were positively selected for CCR7, leaving out terminally differentiated effector memory CD45RA+ cells. Input material: naive CD8+ T cells sorted from blood. Receptor source: a man younger than 30 in good health.

As regards this clone: One end of the junction does not line up with germline, which may come from a read error. The chain recombines TRBV5-4 with TRBJ2-7; the match to TRBD1 covers 8 bases. This CDR3 region has 14 residues. Germline values: CDR1 SGHNT, CDR2 YYREEE (reference sequence). This chain's CDR3 is CASSLAGGSHEQYF. Here the CDR3 DNA reads TGTGCCAGCAGCTTGGCAGGGGGCTCCCACGAGCAGTACTTC.

The gene calls are TRBV2 and TRBJ2-4, with 13 nucleotides matching TRBD2. The CDR3 loop spans 17 amino acids. Germline V gene sequence: CDR1 SNHLY, CDR2 FYNNEI. V gave up 4 bases and J gave up 7 bases; unmatched junction bases: 10. The CDR3 DNA follows: TGTGCCAGCAGTGGACGAGGACTAGCGGGAGAGTTGAACATTCAGTACTTC. This encodes CASSGRGLAGELNIQYF.

About this clone itself: Distinct nucleotide sequences in the sample also encode this CDR3. The CDR3 spells CASSLSAGYNEQFF. As DNA, the CDR3 is TGTGCCAGCAGTTTATCGGCCGGCTACAATGAGCAGTTCTTC. This chain uses TRBV27 with TRBJ2-1; D ambiguous. Germline V gene data show CDR1 as MNHEY and CDR2 as SMNVEV (reference sequence). V lost 0 bases and J lost 3, with 6 bases in between. The CDR3 consists of 14 residues.

J is TRBJ2-7 and V is TRBV6-1, with D perhaps TRBD1 (5 bases). Trimming stripped 6 bases from V and 5 bases from J, with 17 bases between. The CDR3 has 14 amino acids. Germline V gene sequence: CDR1 MNHNS, CDR2 SASEGT. CDR3 bases: TGTGCCAGCAGCCCTAGGGGAAATCTTGACGAGCAGTACTTC. It is translated as CASSPRGNLDEQYF.

The V and J genes are TRBV19 and TRBJ1-1; the D gene is possibly TRBD1 (6 bases). This CDR3 comprises 16 residues. CDR1 LNHDA and CDR2 SQIVND come from the germline V gene (reference sequence). V was trimmed by 4 bases and J by 0 bases, leaving 15 bases between them. CDR3 sequence: CASSTSGDPLNTEAFF. CDR3 nucleotide sequence: TGTGCCAGTAGTACCTCAGGGGATCCCTTGAACACTGAAGCTTTCTTT.

The V and J genes are TRBV13 and TRBJ1-1; unclear D gene. CDR3 length equals 12 residues. The ends were cut back, 2 bases at V and 7 bases at J, with 8 bases in the middle. Germline V gene data show CDR1 as PRHDT and CDR2 as FYEKMQ (reference sequence). The CDR3 is CASSLLRYEAFF. The CDR3 DNA sequence: TGTGCCAGCAGCTTACTCCGGTATGAAGCTTTCTTT. The full variable domain, in which reference TRBV13 and TRBJ1-1 provide the parts outside the CDR3, is AAGVIQSPRHLIKEKRETATLKCYPIPRHDTVYWYQQGPGQDPQFLISFYEKMQSDKGSIPDRFSAQQFSDYHSELNMSSLELGDSALYFCASSLLRYEAFFGQGTRLTVV.

The chain has TRBV28 and TRBJ2-3; a possible D gene is TRBD2 (6 bases). This CDR3 region has 16 residues. The V end lost 4 bases, the J end lost 0 bases, and 14 bases lay between the germline ends. Germline loops: CDR1 MDHEN, CDR2 SYDVKM. For the CDR3, the DNA is TGTGCCAGCAGTTCCTGGGACTCCTCTAGCACAGATACGCAGTATTTT. Encoded protein: CASSSWDSSSTDTQYF. Supplemented by reference TRBV28 and TRBJ2-3, the full variable domain reads DVKVTQSSRYLVKRTGEKVFLECVQDMDHENMFWYRQDPGLGLRLIYFSYDVKMKEKGDIPEGYSVSREKKERFSLILESASTNQTSMYLCASSSWDSSSTDTQYFGPGTRLTVL.

On this clone itself: The sample has other DNA sequences that encode this CDR3 too. The chain recombines TRBV4-3 with TRBJ1-2; D gene ambiguous. V shed 0 bases and J shed 5 bases, with 7 bases lying between them. CDR1 is LGHNA, CDR2 YSLEER, per germline. The CDR3 runs to 13 residues. This chain's CDR3 is CASSQDPGYGYTF. The CDR3 DNA reads as TGCGCCAGCAGCCAAGATCCCGGGTATGGCTACACCTTC.

The gene calls are TRBV29-1 and TRBJ2-1; the D is unclear. From germline, CDR1 is SQVTM and CDR2 ANQGSEA. V shed 2 bases and J shed 7 bases, with 21 bases lying between them. The CDR3 totals 16 residues. DNA for the CDR3: TGCAGCGTTGAACCGGCATCCTTGTCACCCCTTAATGAGCAGTTCTTC. It codes for CSVEPASLSPLNEQFF.

V and J are TRBV13 and TRBJ2-3; the match to TRBD2 covers 8 bases. V lost 2 bases to trimming and J lost 0 bases; unmatched junction nucleotides: 7. Germline V gene lookup returns CDR1 PRHDT and CDR2 FYEKMQ (reference sequence). The CDR3 covers 17 residues. CDR3 coding DNA: TGTGCCAGCAGCTTATCGACGGGGGGGCCTAGCACAGATACGCAGTATTTT. This codes for CASSLSTGGPSTDTQYF.

V usage is TRBV10-3 and J usage is TRBJ2-3, with D tentatively TRBD1 (6 bases). Per the germline V gene, CDR1 is ENHRY and CDR2 is SYGVKD. The CDR3 length is 15 residues. The germline V and J ends were trimmed by 6 bases and 4 bases, with 17 bases remaining between them. The chain's CDR3 is CAIRSIGQNPDTQYF. The CDR3, as DNA: TGTGCCATCAGATCGATCGGACAGAACCCAGATACGCAGTATTTT.

The V call is TRBV9, the J call TRBJ2-7; D is perhaps TRBD2 (6 bases). CDR1 is SGDLS, CDR2 YYNGEE, per germline. The CDR3 is made up of 14 amino acids. The V end was cut by 5 bases, the J end by 2 bases, with 14 bases between. Here the CDR3 reads CASSSGDSAYEQYF. Here the CDR3 DNA reads TGTGCCAGCAGTTCGGGAGACAGTGCCTACGAGCAGTACTTC.

This chain uses TRBV7-9 with TRBJ2-7; the D is unclear. Between the trimmed V and J ends, which lost 5 bases and 2 bases, there was a span of 7 bases. The CDR3 loop spans 12 amino acids. The germline V gene has CDR1 SEHNR and CDR2 FQNEAQ (reference sequence). This CDR3 is CASSPYAYEQYF. In DNA form, the CDR3 reads TGTGCCAGCAGCCCGTACGCCTACGAGCAGTACTTC.

The chain links TRBV9 to TRBJ1-1; 8 nucleotides agree with TRBD1. Germline CDR1 is SGDLS and CDR2 is YYNGEE. The V and J ends lost 2 bases and 6 bases, in that order; junction bases with no gene match: 12. CDR3 length: 16 amino acids. CDR3 DNA sequence: TGTGCCAGCAGCGTGGAGGACAGGGTGGGGTGGCCTGAAGCTTTCTTT. Translated, it gives CASSVEDRVGWPEAFF.

The rearrangement joins TRBV2 to TRBJ2-5, with TRBD2 identical over 11 bases. Germline V lookup: CDR1 SNHLY, CDR2 FYNNEI. V lost 10 bases and J lost 4; bases outside the gene matches: 11. The CDR3 length is 15 residues. This CDR3 reads CATLAGGLGGETQYF. The CDR3 coding sequence is TGTGCCACCCTAGCGGGAGGCCTTGGGGGAGAGACCCAGTACTTC.

This clone was observed a single time. This sample also contains other DNA sequences that code for the same CDR3. The chain combines TRBV9 with TRBJ1-4; D unclear. CDR1 and CDR2 (germline): SGDLS, YYNGEE. CDR3 length: 15 amino acids. Trimming removed 0 bases from V and 2 bases from J, with 8 bases in between. The CDR3 loop reads CASSVGAATNEKLFF. CDR3 bases: TGTGCCAGCAGCGTAGGGGCCGCGACTAATGAAAAACTGTTTTTT.

There are a few counts of this clone. Here the CDR3 reads CASSLTSYQPQHF. CDR3 DNA sequence: TGTGCCAGCAGTTTGACCAGCTATCAGCCCCAGCATTTT. The genes are TRBV28 and TRBJ1-5, with D uncertain. The CDR3 is 13 amino acids. V shed 3 bases and J shed 5 bases, with 8 bases lying between them. CDR1 MDHEN and CDR2 SYDVKM come from the germline V gene.

The V gene is TRBV9, the J gene TRBJ2-1; D ambiguous. Trimming took off 0 bases at V and 10 bases at J, with 8 bases between the two ends. Germline CDR1 and CDR2: SGDLS and YYNGEE. CDR3 length equals 12 residues. CDR3 region: CASSVEGSEQFF. The CDR3 DNA reads TGTGCCAGCAGCGTAGAGGGTAGCGAGCAGTTCTTC.

The chain employs TRBV19 and TRBJ2-5, with D tentatively TRBD2 (5 bases). Trimming took 0 bases from V and 2 from J, leaving 13 bases between them. This CDR3 has 16 amino acids. The germline V gene has CDR1 LNHDA and CDR2 SQIVND (reference sequence). This chain's CDR3 is CASSIDLGGEQETQYF. CDR3 sequence (DNA): TGTGCCAGTAGTATAGATTTAGGAGGAGAACAAGAGACCCAGTACTTC.

The genes are TRBV7-9 and TRBJ2-3; 9 bases are shared with TRBD2. CDR3 length equals 17 residues. Looked up from germline, CDR1 is SEHNR and CDR2 is FQNEAQ (reference sequence). V lost 4 bases and J lost 1; bases outside the gene matches: 9. The CDR3: CASSSSVAGEGTDTQYF. The CDR3 nucleotides read TGTGCCAGCAGCTCCTCGGTAGCGGGAGAGGGCACAGATACGCAGTATTTT.

The rearrangement joins TRBV5-5 to TRBJ1-2, with D unclear. Germline V gives CDR1 SGHKS, CDR2 YYEKEE (reference sequence). Between the trimmed V and J ends, which lost 0 bases and 4 bases, there was a span of 10 bases. This CDR3 region has 14 residues. The CDR3 is CASSLADPVYGYTF. In DNA form, the CDR3 reads TGTGCCAGCAGCTTGGCGGACCCGGTCTATGGCTACACCTTC.